This T cell receptor (beta chain) was observed in a study of T cells after yellow fever vaccination. In the study overall: When fractions had low cell numbers, they were prepared with SMART-Seq v4 Ultra Low Input. Study-wide points: Clones that expanded after primary vaccination mostly reappeared after the booster (roughly 96% CD4, 88% CD8). The bulk population could contribute abundant contaminating clonotypes to FACS-sorted repertoires.

Synthesis of TCR cDNA relied on 5'RACE template switching, which attached a universal primer site and UMIs. MiXCR was run by TCRdb on the 5' RACE reads, yielding one entry per CDR3 protein. The sample yields about 400,000 distinct CDR3 sequences, about 6% seen once. V was trimmed by 5 bases and J by 5 bases, leaving 13 bases between them. Looked up from germline, CDR1 is SGHRS and CDR2 is YFSETQ. The CDR3 totals 13 residues. Regarding this clonotype: Its antigen is undetermined.

This sequence joins TRBV5-1 and TRBJ2-5; the D gene could be TRBD1 or TRBD2 (5 bases each). This TCR was sampled from a man aged 25-45 years who received the YFV17D yellow fever vaccine. Sequenced material: PBMCs, taken 5 days after the yellow fever booster vaccination. CDR3 amino acids: CASSWDRRETQYF. The CDR3 DNA is TGCGCCAGCAGTTGGGACCGCCGGGAGACCCAGTACTTC.